Presented here are 2 T cell receptor beta chains from one specimen sequenced in a study of T cell changes during pregnancy in multiple sclerosis. Here immunoSEQ multiplex PCR was the method, and the copy in TCRdb shows in-frame clones only, minus some. Of about 70,000 clones in the sample, roughly 92% are singletons; the top ten hold 2% to 2.5%. The material sequenced was peripheral blood, taken in the second trimester of pregnancy. These receptors came from a female donor in good health, enrolled as a control in a pregnancy study.

The chain recombines TRBV28 with TRBJ2-7; 8 bases map to TRBD1. The germline CDR1 and CDR2 sequences are MDHEN and SYDVKM. The length of the CDR3 is 15 residues. After removal of 6 bases from V and 4 bases from J, the junction contained 11 bases not matched to a gene. The CDR3 region has the DNA TGTGCCAGCAGCCTTTGGACAGGGAAGAGGTACGAGCAGTACTTC. The encoded protein is CASSLWTGKRYEQYF.

The V gene is TRBV6-5, the J gene TRBJ2-5; 8 nucleotides agree with TRBD1. Trimming at V came to 6 bases and at J to 4 bases, leaving 4 bases not matched to a gene. The CDR3 totals 13 residues. CDR1 is MNHEY and CDR2 is SVGAGI in the germline V gene. The CDR3 reads CASSRDRGETQYF. The DNA for the CDR3 is TGTGCCAGCAGCCGTGACAGGGGAGAGACCCAGTACTTC.